The 15 T cell receptor beta chains below all came from one sample that was sequenced in a study of blood T cell repertoires in COVID-19. Some clones are missing from TCRdb's copy, which holds only in-frame ones; the method was immunoSEQ multiplex PCR. Among roughly 130,000 clones listed, approximately 84% were seen once. What was sequenced was peripheral blood. All receptors come from a woman in her sixties with acute or convalescent COVID-19.

Only one count was recorded for this clone. The CDR3 DNA is TGTGCCAGCAGTCTCCGGGGTGGGAATTCACCCCTCCACTTT. This gives the protein CASSLRGGNSPLHF. V usage is TRBV2 and J usage is TRBJ1-6; the D is unclear. The CDR3 length is 14 residues. Between the trimmed V and J ends, which lost 5 bases and 7 bases, there was a span of 12 bases. Germline-derived CDR1 and CDR2 are SNHLY and FYNNEI.

The chain has TRBV5-3 and TRBJ2-3; a weak D match, TRBD1 (5 bases). TRBV5-3 qualifies as an ORF whose function is uncertain. This CDR3 has 14 residues. The ends were cut back, 3 bases at V and 1 base at J, with 9 bases in the middle. This chain's CDR3 is CARSWGVCTDTQYF. The CDR3 region has the DNA TGTGCCAGAAGCTGGGGCGTATGCACAGATACGCAGTATTTT.

V usage is TRBV18 and J usage is TRBJ1-5; the match to TRBD1 covers 12 bases. This CDR3 is built from 15 residues. Germline-derived CDR1 and CDR2 are KGHSH and LQKENI. J lost 6 bases, V lost 4 bases, and 4 bases had no gene match. The CDR3 loop is CASSLGQGASQPQHF. The CDR3 coding sequence is TGTGCCAGCTCACTGGGACAGGGGGCGAGTCAGCCCCAGCATTTT.

The V call is TRBV6-5, the J call TRBJ1-3, with 11 positions matching TRBD1. The CDR3 is 14 residues long. V was pared by 6 bases and J by 7 bases, with 5 bases of the junction left unmatched. Germline-derived CDR1 and CDR2 are MNHEY and SVGAGI. CDR3 sequence (DNA): TGTGCCAGCAGGCCGGGACAGGGGGTGAACACCATATATTTT. Amino acids: CASRPGQGVNTIYF.

This clone occurred once. The J gene is TRBJ1-3, the V gene TRBV5-4; D gene uncertain. The germline V gene encodes CDR1 SGHNT and CDR2 YYREEE (reference sequence). Trimming removed 2 bases from V and 0 bases from J, with 15 bases in between. CDR3 length equals 17 residues. The CDR3: CASSLGGQFTSGNTIYF. The CDR3 bases are TGTGCCAGCAGCTTAGGCGGGCAGTTTACCTCTGGAAACACCATATATTTT.

This clone was detected once. The chain couples TRBV7-2 to TRBJ2-5, with 7 bases aligning to TRBD2. Losses at the gene ends were 5 bases for V and 5 bases for J; bases not matched to a gene: 14. This CDR3 contains 16 residues. CDR1 is SGHTA and CDR2 is FQGNSA in the germline V gene. CDR3 coding DNA: TGTGCCAGCAGCCGGGGACTAAGGCCCAGCGGCGAGACCCAGTACTTC. As protein: CASSRGLRPSGETQYF.

The V and J genes are TRBV24-1 and TRBJ1-5; D is ambiguous. V was shortened by 6 bases and J by 5 bases, with 13 bases between the two germline ends. The CDR3 runs 14 residues. Germline V gives CDR1 KGHDR, CDR2 SFDVKD. The CDR3 region has the DNA TGTGCCACCAGTTCGCGCGATCGGGATCAGCCCCAGCATTTT. This codes for CATSSRDRDQPQHF.

The chain joins TRBV7-9 to TRBJ2-3; weak D call: TRBD1 (5 bases). Trimming shortened V by 3 bases and J by 0 bases, and 16 bases separated the two germline ends. CDR1 is SEHNR and CDR2 is FQNEAQ in the germline V gene (reference sequence). The CDR3 has 17 residues. The CDR3 loop is CASSFERGYTSTDTQYF. CDR3 bases: TGTGCCAGCAGCTTCGAAAGGGGCTATACTAGCACAGATACGCAGTATTTT.

The rearrangement links TRBV4-2 to TRBJ1-3; the D is unclear. Germline V gives CDR1 LGHNA, CDR2 YNFKEQ. V shed 4 bases and J shed 2 bases, with 15 bases lying between them. This CDR3 spans 16 amino acids. CDR3 residues: CASSPDAIGAGNTIYF. The CDR3 DNA is TGTGCCAGCAGCCCCGATGCAATAGGAGCTGGAAACACCATATATTTT.

DNA of the CDR3: TGTGCCAGCAGTTACCAACAGGGTAGCTATGGCTACACCTTC. It yields the protein CASSYQQGSYGYTF. The V and J genes are TRBV6-5 and TRBJ1-2; D perhaps matches TRBD1 (6 bases). Germline V gene data show CDR1 as MNHEY and CDR2 as SVGAGI. The CDR3 runs 14 residues. Trimming pared 2 bases from V and 4 bases from J, leaving 11 bases between.

V and J are TRBV12-5 and TRBJ1-5; D gene unclear. Germline V gives CDR1 LGHNT, CDR2 FRNRAP. The V end lost 3 bases, the J end lost 6 bases, and 12 bases lay between the germline ends. The CDR3 totals 14 residues. Written as DNA, the CDR3 is TGTGCTAGTGGTTTCCAAGGTAGAGGTCAGCCCCAGCATTTT. It encodes CASGFQGRGQPQHF.

The rearrangement joins TRBV9 to TRBJ1-2; TRBD1 agrees at 8 bases. Germline loops: CDR1 SGDLS, CDR2 YYNGEE. The CDR3 contains 12 residues. J was trimmed by 6 bases and V by 3 bases; bases with no gene match: 1. CDR3 region: CASSGQGNGYTF. The CDR3 DNA sequence: TGTGCCAGCAGCGGACAGGGGAATGGCTACACCTTC.

Here the CDR3 DNA reads TGTGCCAGCAGCGGGCGGGCGGATCGGAATGAGCAGTTCTTC. Its protein is CASSGRADRNEQFF. The V call is TRBV3-1 (or the pseudogene TRBV3-2), the J call TRBJ2-1, with D perhaps TRBD2 (5 bases). The ends were cut back, 5 bases at V and 7 bases at J, with 15 bases in the middle. Per the germline V gene, CDR1 is LGHDT and CDR2 is YNNKEL (reference sequence). This CDR3 region has 14 residues.

This chain uses TRBV19 with TRBJ2-3, with D possibly matching TRBD2 (5 bases). Trimming shortened V by 3 bases and J by 0 bases, and 13 bases separated the two germline ends. This CDR3 has 16 amino acids. Looked up from germline, CDR1 is LNHDA and CDR2 is SQIVND (reference sequence). The CDR3 sequence: CASSILAGSSTDTQYF. The CDR3 DNA is TGTGCCAGTAGTATTTTGGCGGGTAGTAGCACAGATACGCAGTATTTT.

V usage is TRBV18 and J usage is TRBJ1-4; the D is unclear. V was pared by 3 bases and J by 3 bases, with 8 bases between. Looked up from germline, CDR1 is KGHSH and CDR2 is LQKENI. The CDR3 consists of 14 residues. The CDR3 DNA follows: TGTGCCAGCTCACCGAGCACGGCTAATGAAAAACTGTTTTTT. This gives the protein CASSPSTANEKLFF.